The TCR beta chain described here comes from a study of shared clonotypes between healthy human individuals. Background on the study: The people who gave samples were a couple of women and three men aged 18 to 49. CD8 memory received one plate per donor, CD8 naive two, CD4 memory three and CD4 naive three.

Naive CD8 populations comprised CD45RO-negative cells positively selected for CCR7, excluding terminally differentiated effector memory CD45RA+ cells. Trimming shortened V by 1 base and J by 8 bases, and 6 bases separated the two germline ends. The CDR3 has 12 residues. Per germline, CDR1 SGHTA and CDR2 FQGTGA. Profiled with immunoSEQ multiplex PCR; TCRdb holds only in-frame clones, not every one. The sample consists of over 2,000,000 clones, roughly 93% of them appearing once. As to this clone: Its antigen is unknown.

Findings and limits, study-wide: Larger estimated richness was generally recorded for naive subsets relative to memory subsets. Non-shared clonotypes were found to have lower generation probabilities than the clonotypes that were shared by all four of the sorted-subset donors.

Sequences were obtained from naive CD8+ T cells from PBMCs. This receptor was identified in a man younger than 35 in good health. Some clones in this sample may be carry-over from other donors' samples. The chain uses TRBV7-3 and TRBJ2-1; D is undetermined. CDR3 in amino acids: CASSLIEDEQFF. The CDR3 DNA sequence: TGTGCCAGCAGCTTAATCGAGGATGAGCAGTTCTTC.